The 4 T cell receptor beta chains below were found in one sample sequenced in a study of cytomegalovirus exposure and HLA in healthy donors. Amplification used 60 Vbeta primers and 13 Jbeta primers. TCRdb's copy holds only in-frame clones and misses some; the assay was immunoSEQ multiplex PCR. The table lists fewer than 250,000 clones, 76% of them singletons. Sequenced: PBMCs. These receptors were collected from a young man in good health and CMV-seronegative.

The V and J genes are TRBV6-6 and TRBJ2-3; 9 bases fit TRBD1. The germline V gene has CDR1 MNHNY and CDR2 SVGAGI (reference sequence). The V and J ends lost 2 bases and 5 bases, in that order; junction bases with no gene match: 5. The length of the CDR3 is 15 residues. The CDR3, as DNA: TGTGCCAGCAGTTACATTGGACAGGGGAGAGATACGCAGTATTTT. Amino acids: CASSYIGQGRDTQYF.

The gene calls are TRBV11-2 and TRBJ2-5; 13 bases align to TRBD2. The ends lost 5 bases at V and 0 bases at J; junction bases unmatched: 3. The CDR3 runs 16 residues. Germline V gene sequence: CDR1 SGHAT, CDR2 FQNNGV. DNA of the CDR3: TGTGCCAGCAGCCTGGGACTAGCGGGGAACCAAGAGACCCAGTACTTC. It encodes CASSLGLAGNQETQYF. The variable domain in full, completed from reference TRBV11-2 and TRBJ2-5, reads EAGVAQSPRYKIIEKRQSVAFWCNPISGHATLYWYQQILGQGPKLLIQFQNNGVVDDSQLPKDRFSAERLKGVDSTLKIQPAKLEDSAVYLCASSLGLAGNQETQYFGPGTRLLVL.

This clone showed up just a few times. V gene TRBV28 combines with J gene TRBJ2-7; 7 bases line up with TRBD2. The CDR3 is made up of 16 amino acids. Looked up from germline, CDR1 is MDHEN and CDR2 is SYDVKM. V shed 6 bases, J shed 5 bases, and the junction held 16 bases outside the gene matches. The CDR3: CASRPSRGSGSHEQYF. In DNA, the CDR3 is TGTGCCAGCAGGCCCTCTCGCGGGAGTGGCAGCCACGAGCAGTACTTC. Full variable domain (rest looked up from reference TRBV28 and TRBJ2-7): DVKVTQSSRYLVKRTGEKVFLECVQDMDHENMFWYRQDPGLGLRLIYFSYDVKMKEKGDIPEGYSVSREKKERFSLILESASTNQTSMYLCASRPSRGSGSHEQYFGPGTRLTVT.

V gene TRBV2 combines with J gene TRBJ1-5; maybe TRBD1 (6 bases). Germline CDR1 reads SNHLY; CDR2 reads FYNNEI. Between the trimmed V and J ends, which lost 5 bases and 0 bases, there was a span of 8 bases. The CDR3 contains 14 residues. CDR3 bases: TGTGCCAGCAGTTACAGGGATAGCAATCAGCCCCAGCATTTT. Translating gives CASSYRDSNQPQHF.